Sequencing of this TCR beta chain was carried out in a study of vaccination and CD4 T cells after COVID-19. There are a few counts of this clonotype. Its target is unknown. In germline, CDR1 is DFQATT, CDR2 SNEGSKA (reference sequence). CDR3 length equals 12 residues. Trimming left V 4 bases short and J 7 bases short, with 10 bases between. The Oncomine TCR Beta short-read assay sequenced DNA from cultured CD4+ T cells. TCRdb reanalysed the PCR reads using MiXCR and keeps one entry per CDR3 protein. The sample holds 14,000 to 15,000 distinct CDR3 sequences; around 44% are singletons and the top ten take 6.5% to 9%. Regarding treatment: approximately nine-day PBMC culture with coronavirus spike peptide pools or control peptides (ViraFEST assay).

The V call is TRBV20-1, the J call TRBJ2-2; the D gene is possibly TRBD2 (6 bases). The specimen sequenced was CD4+ T cells from blood, cultured in vitro. This sequence originates from a human donor who had recovered from COVID-19. The CDR3 DNA is TGCAGTGCTAAACGGGAGATCGGGGAGCTGTTTTTT. As protein: CSAKREIGELFF.